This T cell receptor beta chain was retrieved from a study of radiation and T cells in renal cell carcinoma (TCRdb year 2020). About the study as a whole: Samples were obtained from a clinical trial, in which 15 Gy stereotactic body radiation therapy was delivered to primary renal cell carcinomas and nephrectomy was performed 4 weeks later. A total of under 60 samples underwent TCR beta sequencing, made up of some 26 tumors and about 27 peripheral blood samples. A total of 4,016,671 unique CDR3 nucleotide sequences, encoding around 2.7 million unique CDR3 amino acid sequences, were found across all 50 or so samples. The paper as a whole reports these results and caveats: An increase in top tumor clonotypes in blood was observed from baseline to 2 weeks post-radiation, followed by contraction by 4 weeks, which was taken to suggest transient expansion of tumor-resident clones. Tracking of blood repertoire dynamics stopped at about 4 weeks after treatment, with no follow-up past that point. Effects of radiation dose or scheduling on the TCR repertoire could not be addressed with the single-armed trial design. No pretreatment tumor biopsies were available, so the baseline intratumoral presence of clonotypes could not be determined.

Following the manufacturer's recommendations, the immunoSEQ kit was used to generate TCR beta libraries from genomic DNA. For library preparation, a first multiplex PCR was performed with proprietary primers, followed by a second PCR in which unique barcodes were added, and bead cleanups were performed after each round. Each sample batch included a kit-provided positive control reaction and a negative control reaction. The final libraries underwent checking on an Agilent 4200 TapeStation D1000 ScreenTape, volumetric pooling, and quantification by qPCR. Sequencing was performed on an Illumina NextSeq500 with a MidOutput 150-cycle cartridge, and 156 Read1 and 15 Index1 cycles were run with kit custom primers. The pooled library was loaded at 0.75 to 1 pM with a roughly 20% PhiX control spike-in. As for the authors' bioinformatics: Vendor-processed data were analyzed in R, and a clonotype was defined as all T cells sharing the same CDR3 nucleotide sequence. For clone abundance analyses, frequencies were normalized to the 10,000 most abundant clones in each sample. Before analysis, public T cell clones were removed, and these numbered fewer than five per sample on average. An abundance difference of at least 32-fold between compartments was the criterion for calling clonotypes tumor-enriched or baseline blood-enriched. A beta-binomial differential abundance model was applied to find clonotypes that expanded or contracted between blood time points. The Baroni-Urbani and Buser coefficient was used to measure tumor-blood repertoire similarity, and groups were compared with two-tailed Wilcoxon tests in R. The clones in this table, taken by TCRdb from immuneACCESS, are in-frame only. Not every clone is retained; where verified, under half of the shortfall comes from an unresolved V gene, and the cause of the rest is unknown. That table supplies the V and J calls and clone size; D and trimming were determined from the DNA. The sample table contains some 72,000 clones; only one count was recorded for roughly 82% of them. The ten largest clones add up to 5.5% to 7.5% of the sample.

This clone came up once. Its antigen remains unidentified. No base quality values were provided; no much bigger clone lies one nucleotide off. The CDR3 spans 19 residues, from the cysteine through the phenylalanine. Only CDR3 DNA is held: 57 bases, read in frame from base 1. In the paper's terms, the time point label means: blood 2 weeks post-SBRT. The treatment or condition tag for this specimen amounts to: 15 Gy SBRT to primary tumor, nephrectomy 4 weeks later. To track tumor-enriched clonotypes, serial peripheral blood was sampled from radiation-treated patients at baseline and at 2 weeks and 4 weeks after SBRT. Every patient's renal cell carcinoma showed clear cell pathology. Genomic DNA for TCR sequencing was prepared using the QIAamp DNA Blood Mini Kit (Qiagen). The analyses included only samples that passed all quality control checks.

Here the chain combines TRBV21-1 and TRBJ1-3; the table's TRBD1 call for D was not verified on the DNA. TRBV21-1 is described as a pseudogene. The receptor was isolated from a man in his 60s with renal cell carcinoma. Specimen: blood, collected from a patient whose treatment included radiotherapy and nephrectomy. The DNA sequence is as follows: TGTGCCAGCAGCATCTTGGGACAGGGGACCCCGAGCTCTGGAAACACCATATATTTT. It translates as CASSILGQGTPSSGNTIYF.